The 23 T cell receptor beta chains below all came from one sample that was sequenced in a study of shared clonotypes between healthy human individuals. Assay: immunoSEQ multiplex PCR; the TCRdb copy retains only in-frame clones and omits some. The table lists 450,000 to 600,000 clones, 79% of them singletons. Sequenced sample: PBMCs. These receptors originate from a woman aged 40 to 49 in good health. Some clones in this sample may be carry-over from other donors' samples.

The chain combines TRBV4-2 with TRBJ1-3; D gene ambiguous. Germline assignment: CDR1 LGHNA and CDR2 YNFKEQ. Trimming stripped 0 bases from V and 4 bases from J, with 10 bases between. The length of the CDR3 is 15 residues. The CDR3 DNA is TGTGCCAGCAGCCAAGATAGGCGGGGAGGAAACACCATATATTTT. It encodes CASSQDRRGGNTIYF.

This clone has just a few counts. J is TRBJ2-5 and V is TRBV10-1; 7 nucleotides align to TRBD2. The V gene's germline CDR1 is WNHNN and CDR2 SYGVQD (reference sequence). J lost 5 bases, V lost 4 bases, and 7 bases had no gene match. This CDR3 spans 14 amino acids. The CDR3 DNA sequence: TGCGCCAGCAGTGGCGGGAGTGACATGGAGACCCAGTACTTC. Encoded protein: CASSGGSDMETQYF.

This clone was recorded a few times. The chain recombines TRBV10-1 with TRBJ2-5; the D gene is possibly TRBD2 (5 bases). V was shortened by 2 bases and J by 5 bases, with 21 bases between the two germline ends. Germline V gives CDR1 WNHNN, CDR2 SYGVQD (reference sequence). The CDR3 runs to 17 residues. This chain's CDR3 is CASSEKVLREREETQYF. For the CDR3, the DNA is TGCGCCAGCAGTGAGAAGGTTTTGAGGGAGAGAGAGGAGACCCAGTACTTC.

This sequence joins TRBV27 and TRBJ1-2, with TRBD1 matching 11 bases. J lost 4 bases, V lost 4 bases, and 5 bases had no gene match. CDR1 MNHEY and CDR2 SMNVEV come from the germline V gene (reference sequence). This CDR3 has 15 amino acids. CDR3 sequence reads: CASSSGQGEGYGYTF. In DNA, the CDR3 is TGTGCCAGCAGTTCGGGACAGGGGGAGGGCTATGGCTACACCTTC.

The J gene is TRBJ2-2, the V gene TRBV19; weak D call: TRBD2 (5 bases). This CDR3 contains 13 residues. Germline V gene lookup returns CDR1 LNHDA and CDR2 SQIVND (reference sequence). Between the trimmed V and J ends, which lost 4 bases and 7 bases, there was a span of 10 bases. CDR3 residues: CASSKRVDGELFF. The CDR3 DNA reads TGTGCCAGTAGTAAGAGGGTGGACGGGGAGCTGTTTTTT. Full variable domain (rest looked up from reference TRBV19 and TRBJ2-2): DGGITQSPKYLFRKEGQNVTLSCEQNLNHDAMYWYRQDPGQGLRLIYYSQIVNDFQKGDIAEGYSVSREKKESFPLTVTSAQKNPTAFYLCASSKRVDGELFFGEGSRLTVL.

The rearrangement links TRBV6-1 to TRBJ1-3, with TRBD1 matching 7 bases. Per the germline V gene, CDR1 is MNHNS and CDR2 is SASEGT. After removal of 5 bases from V and 4 bases from J, the junction contained 5 bases not matched to a gene. This CDR3 has 14 residues. The CDR3 DNA reads as TGTGCCAGCAGTACGACAGGGACAGGAAACACCATATATTTT. Its translation is CASSTTGTGNTIYF.

This chain joins TRBV19 and TRBJ2-3; 10 nucleotides agree with TRBD1. The germline V gene has CDR1 LNHDA and CDR2 SQIVND (reference sequence). Germline trimming cut 8 bases from V and 5 bases from J; bases unmatched to any gene: 7. This CDR3 is 14 amino acids long. CDR3 in DNA: TGTGCCAGTCGTGACAGGGGGCGGGAAGATACGCAGTATTTT. Translation: CASRDRGREDTQYF.

The J gene is TRBJ2-7, the V gene TRBV27; D possibly matches TRBD1 or TRBD2 (5 bases each). CDR1 and CDR2 (germline): MNHEY, SMNVEV (reference sequence). The CDR3 is 13 residues long. The V end lost 4 bases, the J end lost 7 bases, and 14 bases lay between the germline ends. The DNA for the CDR3 is TGTGCCAGCAGTTCCGGGGACGTGGGAGAGCAGTACTTC. It translates to CASSSGDVGEQYF.

CDR3 in DNA: TGTGCCAGCAGTTTAGGAGGGAGCCCCATTGCGGCCAACGTCCTGACTTTC. It codes for CASSLGGSPIAANVLTF. This sequence joins TRBV28 and TRBJ2-6; D might be TRBD2 (6 bases). This CDR3 has 17 residues. CDR1 is MDHEN and CDR2 is SYDVKM in the germline V gene. V lost 2 bases to trimming and J lost 6 bases, with 17 bases between them.

The chain has TRBV9 and TRBJ2-3, with 9 bases fitting TRBD1. Germline assignment: CDR1 SGDLS and CDR2 YYNGEE. V was pared by 0 bases and J by 4 bases, with 6 bases of the junction left unmatched. The CDR3 has 16 amino acids. CDR3 nucleotides: TGTGCCAGCAGCGTAGATCAAACAGGGGGCGCAGATACGCAGTATTTT. It codes for CASSVDQTGGADTQYF.

The chain combines TRBV18 with TRBJ1-1, with 8 bases aligning to TRBD1. The germline V gene has CDR1 KGHSH and CDR2 LQKENI. Trimming took 4 bases from V and 4 from J; bases not matched to a gene: 8. The CDR3 runs 15 residues. The CDR3 here is CASSLRTGKGTEAFF. The CDR3 DNA follows: TGTGCCAGCTCACTGCGGACAGGGAAGGGCACTGAAGCTTTCTTT.

The CDR3 loop is CATSRDGRAFDEQFF. CDR3 coding DNA: TGTGCCACCAGCAGAGACGGGAGGGCCTTTGATGAGCAGTTCTTC. The chain carries TRBV15 and TRBJ2-1; 8 bases are shared with TRBD2. V was clipped by 0 bases and J by 8 bases; unmatched bases: 6. This CDR3 comprises 15 residues. The germline V gene encodes CDR1 LNHNV and CDR2 YYDKDF (reference sequence).

This chain links TRBV19 with TRBJ2-1, with TRBD2 identical over 7 bases. This CDR3 contains 13 residues. Germline trimming cut 6 bases from V and 5 bases from J; bases unmatched to any gene: 4. Germline assignment: CDR1 LNHDA and CDR2 SQIVND (reference sequence). The CDR3, as DNA: TGTGCCAGTAGCCCCGGGACTAACAATGAGCAGTTCTTC. It specifies CASSPGTNNEQFF.

The gene calls are TRBV28 and TRBJ2-2; D possibly matches TRBD1 or TRBD2 (6 bases each). This CDR3 is 17 amino acids long. Germline CDR1 is MDHEN and CDR2 is SYDVKM. Between the trimmed V and J ends, which lost 1 base and 0 bases, there was a span of 12 bases. CDR3 sequence reads: CASSLFQGRSNTGELFF. CDR3 nucleotide sequence: TGTGCCAGCAGTTTATTTCAGGGGAGGTCGAACACCGGGGAGCTGTTTTTT.

This rearrangement joins TRBV7-2 to TRBJ2-7; TRBD2 is a possible D gene (6 bases). The CDR3 spans 15 residues. Trimming shortened V by 1 base and J by 2 bases, and 12 bases separated the two germline ends. Germline V gene sequence: CDR1 SGHTA, CDR2 FQGNSA. CDR3 region: CASSLGGDPTYEQYF. The CDR3 region has the DNA TGTGCCAGCAGCTTAGGGGGGGACCCTACCTACGAGCAGTACTTC.

The chain combines TRBV28 with TRBJ2-5; 10 bases line up with TRBD2. The germline V gene has CDR1 MDHEN and CDR2 SYDVKM. The trim removed 4 bases at V and 2 bases at J, leaving 7 bases unmatched. The CDR3 totals 16 residues. Here the CDR3 reads CASSSTAGGEQETQYF. The CDR3 DNA reads TGTGCCAGCAGTTCCACAGCGGGAGGGGAGCAAGAGACCCAGTACTTC.

This clone was recorded at least ten times. This chain links TRBV29-1 with TRBJ2-3, with 7 bases matching TRBD1. CDR3 size: 14 residues. Looked up from germline, CDR1 is SQVTM and CDR2 is ANQGSEA. The J segment lost 4 bases and the V segment lost 4 bases, leaving 8 bases of the junction unmatched. CDR3 region: CSVGKTGVPDTQYF. As DNA, the CDR3 is TGCAGCGTTGGGAAAACAGGGGTACCAGATACGCAGTATTTT.

This rearrangement joins TRBV7-6 to TRBJ2-3; D gene unclear. The germline V gene encodes CDR1 SGHVS and CDR2 FNYEAQ. Trimming removed 0 bases at V and 2 bases at J, with 9 bases between. The length of the CDR3 is 15 residues. CDR3 in amino acids: CASSLAVFPTDTQYF. CDR3 nucleotides: TGTGCCAGCAGCTTAGCTGTATTCCCCACAGATACGCAGTATTTT.

The gene calls are TRBV2 and TRBJ2-2; 10 bases agree with TRBD2. CDR1 and CDR2 from the germline V gene are SNHLY and FYNNEI. CDR3 size: 16 residues. Trimming removed 3 bases from V and 7 bases from J; junction bases left unmatched: 8. CDR3: CASSEASGRNGGELFF. In DNA, the CDR3 is TGTGCCAGCAGTGAGGCTAGCGGGAGAAATGGCGGGGAGCTGTTTTTT.

In this sample, this clone turned up once. V usage is TRBV20-1 and J usage is TRBJ1-2; D remains ambiguous. CDR3 length: 11 residues. Trimming removed 5 bases from V and 6 bases from J, with 10 bases in between. Germline assignment: CDR1 DFQATT and CDR2 SNEGSKA (reference sequence). CDR3 DNA: TGCAGTGCTGGACCCCCGGATGGCTACACCTTC. Translating it yields CSAGPPDGYTF.

The chain employs TRBV5-1 and TRBJ2-7, with 14 bases fitting TRBD2. The V gene's germline CDR1 is SGHRS and CDR2 YFSETQ. V shed 2 bases and J 2 bases; nucleotides not matched to a gene: 9. There are 18 residues in the CDR3. The CDR3 sequence: CASSFGGTSGSFTYEQYF. Here the CDR3 DNA reads TGCGCCAGCAGCTTCGGGGGGACTAGCGGGAGTTTCACCTACGAGCAGTACTTC.

This clone was detected a few times. The J gene is TRBJ2-7, the V gene TRBV19; possibly TRBD1 for D (6 bases). The V end lost 7 bases, the J end lost 7 bases, and 11 bases lay between the germline ends. The CDR3 spans 11 residues. In germline, CDR1 is LNHDA, CDR2 SQIVND (reference sequence). Here the CDR3 DNA reads TGTGCCAGTAAGGGGGTCGGGGAGCAGTACTTC. The encoded protein is CASKGVGEQYF.

The chain employs TRBV5-4 and TRBJ2-2, with D possibly matching TRBD2 (6 bases). The CDR3 totals 14 residues. In germline, CDR1 is SGHNT, CDR2 YYREEE (reference sequence). V lost 1 base, J lost 4 bases, and 8 bases lay in between. In DNA form, the CDR3 reads TGTGCCAGCAGCTTGCGGGGGATCACCGGGGAGCTGTTTTTT. Its translation is CASSLRGITGELFF.